The source of this TCR beta chain is a study of blood T cell repertoires in COVID-19. Across the whole study: Italy, Spain and the United States were the sources of the convalescent and acute COVID-19 samples.

As originally analysed: From reference gene primer amplification, estimates of nucleated cell counts were derived. TCRdb's table, derived via immunoSEQ multiplex PCR, lists solely in-frame clones and lacks some. The V and J calls and clone size are taken from that table; D and trimming were inferred from the DNA. The sample gives over 100,000 clones, roughly 92% of which show up once; approximately 1.9% is in the top ten. The germline V gene encodes CDR1 SNHLY and CDR2 FYNNEI. Trimming took 9 bases from V and 6 from J; bases not matched to a gene: 14. This CDR3 contains 16 residues. The source is a woman in her fifties or sixties with COVID-19, enrolled during active disease. The genes are TRBV2 and TRBJ2-2; TRBD2 agrees at 9 bases. The source material was peripheral blood. The CDR3 DNA is TGTGCCAGTCGCGGGGGGGCTGGTCTGGTGTCCGGGGAGCTGTTTTTT. This translates into CASRGGAGLVSGELFF.